The present TCR beta chain was sequenced within a study of blood T cells in healthy people across ages. Study-wide results and limits: It was found that TCR beta diversity correlated strongly with the percentage of naive T cells. With age, beta diversity per million T cells declined roughly linearly, significantly by about 40.

Using a J-beta primer mix together with a sample-barcoded 5' primer, a second PCR was run for roughly 6 to 11 cycles. Every cDNA molecule bore a tag from a template-switch adaptor containing 12 random nucleotides. TCRdb processed the 5' RACE reads anew with MiXCR; each CDR3 protein has one entry. The sample lists fewer than 2 million distinct CDR3 sequences; about two fifths were seen once. The authors drew about 10 milliliters of peripheral blood from each donor. This CDR3 comprises 15 residues. Germline V gene sequence: CDR1 SGHRS, CDR2 YFSETQ. This clonotype was counted a few times. Its antigen is unidentified. A junction boundary mismatches the germline segment, possibly from a read error.

The clonotype originates from a human donor in good health. Sequencing used blood. The chain carries TRBV5-1 and TRBJ2-3; D may be TRBD2 (5 bases). The CDR3 bases are TGCGCCAGCAGCTTGGCCGGCCCTAGCACAGATGCGCAGTATTTT. Translation gives CASSLAGPSTDAQYF.